The clone carrying this TCR beta chain was counted many times. What it recognizes is unknown. Amplification targeted TCR beta CDR3 regions from RNA transcripts. HTBI primers drove first-round RT-PCR of the TCR CDR3. TCRdb recomputed calls from the multiplex PCR reads with MiXCR, one row per CDR3 protein. This table holds 340,000 or so distinct CDR3 sequences, roughly 17% found once. Trimming took 0 bases from V and 0 from J, leaving 9 bases between them. The CDR3 loop spans 15 amino acids. Per germline, CDR1 DFQATT and CDR2 SNEGSKA (reference sequence). The data stem from a study of T cells in Graves' hyperthyroidism and ophthalmopathy. Study conclusions and caveats: Blood shared most expanded thyroid clonotypes above 0.001.

The TCR was taken from a man between 25 and 39 years old with Graves' hyperthyroidism. The specimen sequenced was blood. The chain employs TRBV20-1 and TRBJ2-1; D ambiguous. This CDR3 is CSARDLNRSYNEQFF. In DNA form, the CDR3 reads TGCAGTGCTAGAGATCTTAACCGCTCCTACAATGAGCAGTTCTTC.